What follows describes a single T cell receptor beta chain. The antigen is undetermined. An end of the junction differs from the germline gene, which may be a read error. These data come from a study of cytomegalovirus exposure and HLA in healthy donors. Study outcomes and limitations: Later on, analysis showed that most CMV-associated TCR beta chains appeared to be HLA-restricted. It has been reported that TCR beta sequences accurately predicted the HLA-A and HLA-B alleles of most subjects.

Both 60 Vbeta primers and 13 Jbeta primers went into the PCR. The protocol was immunoSEQ multiplex PCR, while the TCRdb copy is restricted to in-frame clones and leaves out a portion. The data contain roughly 100,000 clones, roughly four fifths of them singletons. The germline V gene has CDR1 SSHAT and CDR2 FNYEAQ (reference sequence). The length of the CDR3 is 14 residues. The gene calls are TRBV7-7 and TRBJ2-2, with D uncertain. The clonotype originates from a woman aged 45-65 years in good health and CMV-seropositive. Sequenced: PBMCs. The CDR3 bases are TGTGCTAGCAGCTTATCAGGAATCACCGGGGAGCTGTTTTTT. It is translated as CASSLSGITGELFF.